This TCR beta chain was retrieved from a study of T cell clonotyping in hematopoietic cell transplantation. Study findings and constraints: At the given depth, recipient repertoires were over 95% de novo clonotypes. Recipient TCR diversity dropped after transplant; expanded clonotypes rose from day 30 to 180. Without cell sorting, CD4 versus CD8 contributions remain unresolved.

The length of the CDR3 is 14 residues. V was pared by 4 bases and J by 10 bases, with 11 bases of the junction left unmatched. Germline CDR1 is MGHRA and CDR2 is YSYEKL. Remarks on this clone: Its antigen is currently unknown.

Profiled with immunoSEQ multiplex PCR; TCRdb holds only in-frame clones, not every one. The data contain around 8,000 clones, around 90% of them singletons. Recipients were bled about 28 days pretransplant and at posttransplant days 30, 100, 180. The sample was PBMCs, taken 180 days after allogeneic stem cell transplant. The TCR originated in a female patient aged 45-65 years who had an allogeneic stem cell transplant from an unrelated donor, so the T cells may come from the graft donor. Some clones in this sample may be carry-over from other donors' samples. J is TRBJ1-1 and V is TRBV4-1; 8 nucleotides agree with TRBD1. CDR3 residues: CASSPPDRALRAFF. The DNA of the CDR3 is TGCGCCAGCAGCCCGCCGGACAGGGCTCTTAGAGCTTTCTTT.